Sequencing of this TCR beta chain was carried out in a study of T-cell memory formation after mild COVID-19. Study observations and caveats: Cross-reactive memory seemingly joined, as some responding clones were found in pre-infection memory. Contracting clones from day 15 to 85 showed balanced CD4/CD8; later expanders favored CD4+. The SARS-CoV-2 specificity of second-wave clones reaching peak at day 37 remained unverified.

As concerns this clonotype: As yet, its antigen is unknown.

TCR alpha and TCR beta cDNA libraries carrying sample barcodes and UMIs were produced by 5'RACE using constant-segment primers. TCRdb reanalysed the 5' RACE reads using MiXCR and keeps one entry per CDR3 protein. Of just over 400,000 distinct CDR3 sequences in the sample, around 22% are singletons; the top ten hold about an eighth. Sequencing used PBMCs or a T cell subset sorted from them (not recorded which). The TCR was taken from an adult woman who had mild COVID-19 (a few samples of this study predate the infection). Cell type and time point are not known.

In nucleotides, the CDR3 is TGTGCCAGCAGCCAAGTCGCGGGACTAGGGTACTACGAGCAGTACTTC. Residues: CASSQVAGLGYYEQYF. The gene calls are TRBV4-2 and TRBJ2-7, with 8 bases fitting TRBD2. CDR3 size: 16 residues. CDR1 is LGHNA and CDR2 is YNFKEQ in the germline V gene. V dropped 1 base and J dropped 3; count of bases not matched to a gene: 8.